The 2 T cell receptor beta chains given below trace back to one sample, sequenced in a study of response to subunit inactivated influenza vaccine. Each CDR3 protein is one row after TCRdb ran MiXCR on the RT-PCR reads. The sample has 500,000 to 600,000 distinct CDR3 sequences; about 11% are singletons. These data were likewise used in another study, on T cells expressing NK-cell markers. Per that study: cDNA encoding TCR beta was synthesized via 5'RACE template switching incorporating UMIs.

The sequencing used PBMCs from blood, collected on the day of vaccination. These receptors came from a man in his fifties or sixties who received an inactivated influenza vaccine.

This clonotype was recorded a few times. V gene TRBV4-3 combines with J gene TRBJ1-2; 7 bases match TRBD1. In germline, CDR1 is LGHNA, CDR2 YSLEER. The CDR3 spans 17 residues. After removal of 0 bases from V and 3 bases from J, the junction contained 10 bases not matched to a gene. The CDR3 reads CASSQDFWGQNYYGYTF. CDR3 bases: TGCGCCAGCAGCCAAGATTTTTGGGGACAGAATTACTATGGCTACACCTTC.

J is TRBJ2-2 and V is TRBV6-2 or TRBV6-3; TRBD1 might be the D (5 bases). Trimming stripped 5 bases from V and 6 bases from J, with 10 bases between. The CDR3 loop spans 13 amino acids. Germline V gives CDR1 MNHEY, CDR2 SVGEGT. The CDR3 coding sequence is TGTGCCAGCAGTAGGGGCGCGGCCGGGGAGCTGTTTTTT. This gives the protein CASSRGAAGELFF.